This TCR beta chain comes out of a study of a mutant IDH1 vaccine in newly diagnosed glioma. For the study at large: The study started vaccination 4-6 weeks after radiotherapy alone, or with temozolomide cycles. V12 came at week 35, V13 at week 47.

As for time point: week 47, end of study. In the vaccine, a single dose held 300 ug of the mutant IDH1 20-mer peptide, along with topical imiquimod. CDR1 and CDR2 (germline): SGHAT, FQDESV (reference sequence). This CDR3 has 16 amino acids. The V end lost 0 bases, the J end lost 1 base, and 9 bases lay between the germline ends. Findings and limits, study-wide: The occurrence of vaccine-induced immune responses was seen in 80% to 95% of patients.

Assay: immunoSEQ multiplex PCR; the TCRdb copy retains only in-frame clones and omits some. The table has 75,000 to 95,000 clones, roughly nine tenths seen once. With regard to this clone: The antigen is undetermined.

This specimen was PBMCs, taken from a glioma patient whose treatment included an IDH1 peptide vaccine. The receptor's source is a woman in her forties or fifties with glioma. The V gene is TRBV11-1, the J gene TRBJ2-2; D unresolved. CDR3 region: CASSLARGGNTGELFF. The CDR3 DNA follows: TGTGCCAGCAGCTTAGCTCGAGGTGGGAACACCGGGGAGCTGTTTTTT.